This is a list of T cell receptor beta chains from one sample in a study of blood T cell repertoires in COVID-19. Libraries were prepared by immunoSEQ multiplex PCR; TCRdb keeps only in-frame clonotypes and omits some of them. The sample has tens of thousands of clones, about 88% seen once. Sequencing input: peripheral blood. Source of these receptors: a middle-aged man with acute or convalescent COVID-19. Each CDR3 is given with its conserved first and last residue. A D gene is named only where the DNA matches it firmly. The size of a clone is reported for some rows only, either as once, few or many, or as a class for expanded clones.

size: -
D: -
V: TRBV6-6
J: TRBJ2-3
DNA: TGTGCCAGCAGTTACCAAGACTCTCGGGATACGCAGTATTTT
CDR3: CASSYQDSRDTQYF

size: -
D: TRBD2
V: TRBV5-1
J: TRBJ2-6
DNA: TGCGCCAGCAGCTTGGGCGGGAGGGCCGTATTAGGGGCCAACGTCCTGACTTTC
CDR3: CASSLGGRAVLGANVLTF

size: few
D: -
V: TRBV10-1
J: TRBJ1-5
DNA: TGCGCCAGCAGTGCCGGGGATGGGCCCCAGCATTTT
CDR3: CASSAGDGPQHF

size: -
D: TRBD2
V: TRBV29-1
J: TRBJ2-5
DNA: TGCAGCGGAATCACGGGGGAGGGAGAGACCCAGTACTTC
CDR3: CSGITGEGETQYF

size: -
D: -
V: TRBV21-1
J: TRBJ2-3
DNA: TGTGCCAGCAGCAAGCGGACAGGGAATACGCAGTATTTT
CDR3: CASSKRTGNTQYF

size: -
D: -
V: TRBV14
J: TRBJ2-3
DNA: TGTGCCAGCAGCCAACTGCCTAGATTGTACACAGATACGCAGTATTTT
CDR3: CASSQLPRLYTDTQYF

size: -
D: -
V: TRBV28
J: TRBJ2-7
DNA: TGTGCCAGCAGAACCCCGGGAAGGTACGAGCAGTACTTC
CDR3: CASRTPGRYEQYF

size: -
D: TRBD1
V: TRBV5-1
J: TRBJ1-6
DNA: TGCGCCAGCAGCTTGACAGGGGTAGTTTCACCCCTCCACTTT
CDR3: CASSLTGVVSPLHF

size: -
D: -
V: TRBV5-5
J: TRBJ2-5
DNA: TGTGCCAGCAGCTTGGCCGGGCAGGGGATGGAGACCCAGTACTTC
CDR3: CASSLAGQGMETQYF

size: -
D: TRBD1
V: TRBV7-9
J: TRBJ1-2
DNA: TGTGCCAGCACTAATCCACGGGACAGGGGGCGTCTCTATGGCTACACCTTC
CDR3: CASTNPRDRGRLYGYTF

size: -
D: TRBD2
V: TRBV11-1
J: TRBJ2-6
DNA: TGTGCCAGCAGCTCCCCGGGAGGGCGCGGGGCCAACGTCCTGACTTTC
CDR3: CASSSPGGRGANVLTF

size: -
D: -
V: TRBV10-3
J: TRBJ1-1
DNA: TGTGCCATCAGTATACAGGGAGAGGCTGAAGCTTTCTTT
CDR3: CAISIQGEAEAFF

size: -
D: -
V: TRBV3-1/TRBV3-2
J: TRBJ1-1
DNA: TGTGCCAGCGCCTCAGGAGGGAACACTGAAGCTTTCTTT
CDR3: CASASGGNTEAFF

size: -
D: -
V: TRBV28
J: TRBJ2-5
DNA: TGTGCCAGCACCGACGGACACAACTCACAAGAGACCCAGTACTTC
CDR3: CASTDGHNSQETQYF

size: once
D: -
V: TRBV5-1
J: TRBJ2-3
DNA: TGCGCCAGCAGCGGCAGATACACAGATACGCAGTATTTT
CDR3: CASSGRYTDTQYF

size: -
D: TRBD1
V: TRBV6-5
J: TRBJ1-1
DNA: TGTGCCAGCCAGGAGGACAGGGGACACACTGAAGCTTTCTTT
CDR3: CASQEDRGHTEAFF

size: -
D: -
V: TRBV30
J: TRBJ1-5
DNA: TGTGCCTGGAGTGTACTCCAGGGGAGGGGGTTTAGCAATCAGCCCCAGCATTTT
CDR3: CAWSVLQGRGFSNQPQHF

size: -
D: TRBD1
V: TRBV5-4
J: TRBJ2-7
DNA: TGTGCCAGCAGCTTGGACAGGGGGCAACCCTACGAGCAGTACTTC
CDR3: CASSLDRGQPYEQYF

size: -
D: -
V: TRBV5-1
J: TRBJ1-1
DNA: TGCGCCAGCAGCTTTAGACAGTTGAACACTGAAGCTTTCTTT
CDR3: CASSFRQLNTEAFF

size: -
D: -
V: TRBV2
J: TRBJ1-2
DNA: TGTGCCAGCAGTGTAACTGGGGAGCCTCCCTATGGCTACACCTTC
CDR3: CASSVTGEPPYGYTF

size: -
D: -
V: TRBV30
J: TRBJ2-5
DNA: TGTGCCTGGAGTGTAGGAGGAGAGACCCAGTACTTC
CDR3: CAWSVGGETQYF

size: -
D: TRBD2
V: TRBV4-2
J: TRBJ2-7
DNA: TGTGCCAGCAGTCCTGGACTAGCGGGAGTCTACGAGCAGTACTTC
CDR3: CASSPGLAGVYEQYF

size: -
D: -
V: TRBV5-8
J: TRBJ2-1
DNA: TGTGCCAGCACCGGAAACGGGAGACGCGGTGAGCAGTTCTTC
CDR3: CASTGNGRRGEQFF

size: -
D: -
V: TRBV5-6
J: TRBJ1-6
DNA: TGTGCCAGCAGCCGTCTAAGGGAGGGGCATTATTCACCCCTCCACTTT
CDR3: CASSRLREGHYSPLHF

size: -
D: -
V: TRBV5-1
J: TRBJ2-2
DNA: TGCGCCAGCAGCCCCGTAGGGGGCACCGGGGAGCTGTTTTTT
CDR3: CASSPVGGTGELFF

size: -
D: TRBD1
V: TRBV3-1/TRBV3-2
J: TRBJ1-4
DNA: TGTGCCAGCAGGGAAAGACAGGGGGCGCGAGAAAAACTGTTTTTT
CDR3: CASRERQGAREKLFF

size: -
D: TRBD1
V: TRBV6-4
J: TRBJ2-7
DNA: TGTGCCAGCAGTAGGACAGGGGATTACGAGCAGTACTTC
CDR3: CASSRTGDYEQYF

size: once
D: -
V: TRBV5-6
J: TRBJ1-4
DNA: TGTGCCAGCAGCTTACAGGGTGGTGAAAAACTGTTTTTT
CDR3: CASSLQGGEKLFF

size: -
D: -
V: TRBV4-2
J: TRBJ2-1
DNA: TGTGCCAGCAGCCAAGTCGAGGGAGGGGGCAATGAGCAGTTCTTC
CDR3: CASSQVEGGGNEQFF

size: -
D: -
V: TRBV6-5
J: TRBJ1-1
DNA: TGTGCCAGCAGTTTATTCGGAGCTGAAGCTTTCTTT
CDR3: CASSLFGAEAFF

size: -
D: -
V: TRBV9
J: TRBJ2-2
DNA: TGTGCCAGCGGCGGGGACAGCCCACAAAGGGAGCTGTTTTTT
CDR3: CASGGDSPQRELFF

size: -
D: -
V: TRBV24-1
J: TRBJ1-3
DNA: TGTGCCACCAGTGATTCATCACAGTCCTCTGGAAACACCATATATTTT
CDR3: CATSDSSQSSGNTIYF

size: -
D: -
V: TRBV27
J: TRBJ1-5
DNA: TGTGCCAGCAGTTTATTAGGCAATCAGCCCCAGCATTTT
CDR3: CASSLLGNQPQHF

size: -
D: TRBD1
V: TRBV5-5
J: TRBJ1-4
DNA: TGTGCCAGCAGCCCTATAGGGGACAGGGGGGAAAAACTGTTTTTT
CDR3: CASSPIGDRGEKLFF

size: -
D: -
V: TRBV3-1/TRBV3-2
J: TRBJ2-3
DNA: TGTGCCAGCAGCCAGACAGGTGGCACAGATACGCAGTATTTT
CDR3: CASSQTGGTDTQYF

size: -
D: -
V: TRBV5-8
J: TRBJ2-7
DNA: TGTGCCAGCAGCTTGGACGGTGGACAGCCATCCTACGAGCAGTACTTC
CDR3: CASSLDGGQPSYEQYF

size: -
D: TRBD1
V: TRBV5-4
J: TRBJ1-2
DNA: TGTGCCAGCAGCAAACAAGGGGGCGACTATGGCTACACCTTC
CDR3: CASSKQGGDYGYTF

size: -
D: -
V: TRBV7-9
J: TRBJ1-1
DNA: TGTGCCAGCAGCCTACTCTCGGGGCGGGGGAACACTGAAGCTTTCTTT
CDR3: CASSLLSGRGNTEAFF

size: -
D: -
V: TRBV11-2
J: TRBJ2-1
DNA: TGTGCCAGCAGCTTAGGTGTAATGTCTAATGAGCAGTTCTTC
CDR3: CASSLGVMSNEQFF